This note documents a single T cell receptor (beta chain) sequence. The antigen remains unidentified. Germline V gene lookup returns CDR1 LNHDA and CDR2 SQIVND (reference sequence). The CDR3 extends over 14 amino acids. The V gene lost 9 bases and the J gene lost 0 bases, with 14 bases spanning the gap. These data belong to a study of T cells in localized non-small cell lung cancer. Regarding the study as a whole: Sequencing covered just one tumor region, so heterogeneity cannot be ruled out.

TCRdb's copy holds only in-frame clones and misses some; the assay was immunoSEQ multiplex PCR. The table records about 30,000 clones, 85% to 90% of them present only once. The material was peripheral blood, obtained before any cancer treatment. This clonotype originated in an older female donor with stage III squamous cell lung carcinoma. This chain joins TRBV19 and TRBJ1-1; a possible D gene is TRBD1 (6 bases). The CDR3 loop is CASRDRSLNTEAFF. The CDR3 bases are TGTGCCAGCCGCGACAGGTCCCTGAACACTGAAGCTTTCTTT.